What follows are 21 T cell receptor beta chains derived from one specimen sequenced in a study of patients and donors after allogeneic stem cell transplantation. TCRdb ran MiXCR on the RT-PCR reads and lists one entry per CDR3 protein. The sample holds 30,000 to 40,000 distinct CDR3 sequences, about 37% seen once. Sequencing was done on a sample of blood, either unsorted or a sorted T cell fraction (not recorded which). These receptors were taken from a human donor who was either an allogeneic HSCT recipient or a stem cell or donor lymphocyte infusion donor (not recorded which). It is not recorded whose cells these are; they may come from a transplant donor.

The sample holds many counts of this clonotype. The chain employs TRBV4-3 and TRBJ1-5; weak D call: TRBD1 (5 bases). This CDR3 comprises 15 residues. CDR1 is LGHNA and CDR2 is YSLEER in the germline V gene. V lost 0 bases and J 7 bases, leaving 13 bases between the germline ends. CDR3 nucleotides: TGCGCCAGCAGCCAAGATCCAGGGATAGGGCAGCCCCAGCATTTT. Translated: CASSQDPGIGQPQHF.

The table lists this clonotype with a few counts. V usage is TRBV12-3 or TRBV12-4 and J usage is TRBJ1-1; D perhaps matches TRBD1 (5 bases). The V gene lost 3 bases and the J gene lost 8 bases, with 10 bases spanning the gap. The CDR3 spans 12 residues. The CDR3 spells CASSFQTDEAFF. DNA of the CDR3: TGTGCCAGCAGTTTCCAGACAGACGAAGCTTTCTTT.

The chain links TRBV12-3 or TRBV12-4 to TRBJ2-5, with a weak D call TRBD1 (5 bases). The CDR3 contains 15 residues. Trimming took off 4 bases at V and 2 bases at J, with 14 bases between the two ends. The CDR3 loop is CASSSRDRFQETQYF. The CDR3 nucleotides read TGTGCCAGCAGTTCCCGTGACAGATTTCAAGAGACCCAGTACTTC.

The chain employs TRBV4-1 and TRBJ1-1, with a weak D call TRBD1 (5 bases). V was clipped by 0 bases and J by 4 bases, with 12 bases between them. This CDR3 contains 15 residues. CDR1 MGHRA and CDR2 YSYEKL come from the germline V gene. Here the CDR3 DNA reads TGCGCCAGCAGCCAAGACTTGGGGGAGTTCACTGAAGCTTTCTTT. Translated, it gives CASSQDLGEFTEAFF.

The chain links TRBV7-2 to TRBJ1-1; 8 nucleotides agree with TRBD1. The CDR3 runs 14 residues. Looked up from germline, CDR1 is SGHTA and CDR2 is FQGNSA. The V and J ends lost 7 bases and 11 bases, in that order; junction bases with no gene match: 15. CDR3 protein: CASTPQGQGLGAFF. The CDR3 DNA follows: TGTGCCAGCACCCCTCAAGGACAGGGTTTGGGTGCTTTCTTT.

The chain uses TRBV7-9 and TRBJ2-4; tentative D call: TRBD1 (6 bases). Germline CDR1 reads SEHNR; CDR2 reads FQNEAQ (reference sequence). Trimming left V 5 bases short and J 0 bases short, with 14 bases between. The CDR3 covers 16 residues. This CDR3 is CASSTGQSLAKNIQYF. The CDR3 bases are TGTGCCAGCAGCACCGGACAGTCTCTAGCCAAAAACATTCAGTACTTC. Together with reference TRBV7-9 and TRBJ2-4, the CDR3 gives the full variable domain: DTGVSQNPRHKITKRGQNVTFRCDPISEHNRLYWYRQTLGQGPEFLTYFQNEAQLEKSRLLSDRFSAERPKGSFSTLEIQRTEQGDSAMYLCASSTGQSLAKNIQYFGAGTRLSVL.

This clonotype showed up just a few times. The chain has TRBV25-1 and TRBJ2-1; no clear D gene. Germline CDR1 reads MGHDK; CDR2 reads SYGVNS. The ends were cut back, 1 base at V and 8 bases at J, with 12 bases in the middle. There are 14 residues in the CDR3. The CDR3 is CASSEWLGPDEQFF. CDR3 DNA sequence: TGTGCCAGCAGTGAATGGCTAGGACCGGATGAGCAGTTCTTC.

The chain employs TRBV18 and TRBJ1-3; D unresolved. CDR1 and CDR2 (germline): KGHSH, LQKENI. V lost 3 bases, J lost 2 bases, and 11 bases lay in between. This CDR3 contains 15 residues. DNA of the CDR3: TGTGCCAGCTCACCGGTCCCCCTGGCTGGAAACACCATATATTTT. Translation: CASSPVPLAGNTIYF.

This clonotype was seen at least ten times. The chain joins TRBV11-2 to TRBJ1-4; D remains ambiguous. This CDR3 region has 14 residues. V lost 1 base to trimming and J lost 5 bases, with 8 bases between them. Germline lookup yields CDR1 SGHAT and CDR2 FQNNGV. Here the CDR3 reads CASSLGAENEKLFF. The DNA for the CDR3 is TGTGCCAGCAGCTTAGGGGCAGAGAATGAAAAACTGTTTTTT.

CDR3 bases: TGTGCCAGCAGTTTCGGTTGGTTGGGACTAGCGGGAAATCACTACGAGCAGTACTTC. This codes for CASSFGWLGLAGNHYEQYF. The chain couples TRBV12-3 or TRBV12-4 to TRBJ2-7; 13 bases are shared with TRBD2. Trimming removed 3 bases from V and 3 bases from J; junction bases left unmatched: 14. CDR3 length: 19 residues.

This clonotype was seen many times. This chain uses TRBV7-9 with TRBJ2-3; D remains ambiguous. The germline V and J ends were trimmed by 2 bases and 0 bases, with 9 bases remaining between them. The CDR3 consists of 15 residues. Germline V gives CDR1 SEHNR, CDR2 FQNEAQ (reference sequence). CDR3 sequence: CASSLWTVSTDTQYF. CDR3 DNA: TGTGCCAGCAGCTTATGGACCGTCAGCACAGATACGCAGTATTTT.

CDR3 sequence (DNA): TGTGCCAGCAGTATCGGCACGTGGGCTTTCTTT. Translated: CASSIGTWAFF. This chain connects TRBV12-3 or TRBV12-4 to TRBJ1-1; no firm D call. The length of the CDR3 is 11 residues. V lost 5 bases to trimming and J lost 11 bases, with 12 bases between them.

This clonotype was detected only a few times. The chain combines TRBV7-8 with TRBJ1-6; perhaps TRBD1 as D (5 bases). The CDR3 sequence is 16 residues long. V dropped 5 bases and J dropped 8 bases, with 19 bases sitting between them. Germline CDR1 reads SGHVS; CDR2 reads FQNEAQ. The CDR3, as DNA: TGTGCCAGCAGCATGCAGGGCCCACTCGGGGATTCACCCCTCCACTTT. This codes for CASSMQGPLGDSPLHF.

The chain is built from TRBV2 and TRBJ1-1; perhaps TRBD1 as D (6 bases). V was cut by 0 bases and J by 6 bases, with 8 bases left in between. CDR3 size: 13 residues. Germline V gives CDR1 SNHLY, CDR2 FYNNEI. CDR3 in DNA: TGTGCCAGCAGTGAAGCAGGGGGTCCTGAAGCTTTCTTT. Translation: CASSEAGGPEAFF. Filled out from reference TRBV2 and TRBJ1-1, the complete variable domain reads EPEVTQTPSHQVTQMGQEVILRCVPISNHLYFYWYRQILGQKVEFLVSFYNNEISEKSEIFDDQFSVERPDGSNFTLKIRSTKLEDSAMYFCASSEAGGPEAFFGQGTRLTVV.

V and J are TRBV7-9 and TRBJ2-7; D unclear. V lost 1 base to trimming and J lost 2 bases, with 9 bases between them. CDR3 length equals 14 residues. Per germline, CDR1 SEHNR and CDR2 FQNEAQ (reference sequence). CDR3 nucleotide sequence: TGTGCCAGCAGCTTAGTGCCAGGTACCTACGAGCAGTACGTC. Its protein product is CASSLVPGTYEQYV.

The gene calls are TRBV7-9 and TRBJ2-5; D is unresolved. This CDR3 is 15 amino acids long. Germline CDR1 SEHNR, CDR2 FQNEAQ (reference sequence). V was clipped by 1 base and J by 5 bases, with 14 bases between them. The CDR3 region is CASSLVSRWRETQYF. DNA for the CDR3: TGTGCCAGCAGCTTAGTGAGCCGATGGCGGGAGACCCAGTACTTC.

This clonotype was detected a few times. In nucleotides, the CDR3 is TGCAGTGCTCGCCCCGGGGGGTACACAGATACGCAGTATTTT. Amino acid sequence: CSARPGGYTDTQYF. The chain carries TRBV20-1 and TRBJ2-3; 7 positions match TRBD2. Looked up from germline, CDR1 is DFQATT and CDR2 is SNEGSKA (reference sequence). V lost 5 bases and J lost 2; bases outside the gene matches: 7. The CDR3 runs 14 residues.

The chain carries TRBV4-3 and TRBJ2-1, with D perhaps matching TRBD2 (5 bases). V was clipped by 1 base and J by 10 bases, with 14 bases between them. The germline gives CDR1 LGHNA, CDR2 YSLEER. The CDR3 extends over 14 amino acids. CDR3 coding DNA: TGCGCCAGCAGCCAAGGGACTGGCGATTACGAGCAGTTCTTC. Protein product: CASSQGTGDYEQFF.

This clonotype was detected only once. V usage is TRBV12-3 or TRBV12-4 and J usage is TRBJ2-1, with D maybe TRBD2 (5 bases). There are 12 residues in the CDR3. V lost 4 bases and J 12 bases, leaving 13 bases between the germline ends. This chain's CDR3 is CASSSDLSGQFF. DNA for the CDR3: TGTGCCAGCAGTTCAGACTTGAGCGGGCAGTTCTTC.

In DNA form, the CDR3 reads TGTGCCAGCAGCCAAGAACGAACTGAAGCTTTCTTT. It is translated as CASSQERTEAFF. The chain combines TRBV3-1 with TRBJ1-1; D gene ambiguous. The V end lost 0 bases, the J end lost 5 bases, and 4 bases lay between the germline ends. Germline V gene sequence: CDR1 LGHDT, CDR2 YNNKEL (reference sequence). This CDR3 spans 12 amino acids.

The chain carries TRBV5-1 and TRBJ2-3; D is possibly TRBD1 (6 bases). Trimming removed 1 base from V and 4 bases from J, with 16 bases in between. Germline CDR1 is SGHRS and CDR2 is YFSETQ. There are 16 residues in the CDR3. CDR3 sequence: CASSLNTGRESDTQYF. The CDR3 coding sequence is TGCGCCAGCAGCTTGAATACAGGGCGTGAGTCAGATACGCAGTATTTT.